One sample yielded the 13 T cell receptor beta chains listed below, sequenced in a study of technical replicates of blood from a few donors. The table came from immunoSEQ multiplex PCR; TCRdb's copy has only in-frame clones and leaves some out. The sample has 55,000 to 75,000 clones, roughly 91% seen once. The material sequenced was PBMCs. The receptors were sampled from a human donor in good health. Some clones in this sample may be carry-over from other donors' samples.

CDR3 DNA: TGTGCCAGCAGCTTCCCCGGGACTAGCGGGAGGGAGCAGTTCTTC. Its protein product is CASSFPGTSGREQFF. This sequence joins TRBV5-4 and TRBJ2-1; 15 nucleotides line up with TRBD2. V lost 2 bases and J lost 10; bases outside the gene matches: 4. Germline values: CDR1 SGHNT, CDR2 YYREEE (reference sequence). This CDR3 comprises 15 residues.

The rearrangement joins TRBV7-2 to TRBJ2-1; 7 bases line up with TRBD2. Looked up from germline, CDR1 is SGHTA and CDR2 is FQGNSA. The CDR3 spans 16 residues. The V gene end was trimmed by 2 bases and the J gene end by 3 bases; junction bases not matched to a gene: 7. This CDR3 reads CASSLTGRAYYNEQFF. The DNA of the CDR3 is TGTGCCAGCAGCTTAACGGGGAGGGCCTACTACAATGAGCAGTTCTTC.

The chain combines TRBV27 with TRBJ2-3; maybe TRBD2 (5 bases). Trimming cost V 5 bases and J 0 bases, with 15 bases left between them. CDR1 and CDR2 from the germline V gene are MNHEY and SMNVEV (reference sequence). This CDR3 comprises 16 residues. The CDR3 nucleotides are TGTGCCAGCAGTCCCACGGCTAGGACTAGCACAGATACGCAGTATTTT. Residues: CASSPTARTSTDTQYF.

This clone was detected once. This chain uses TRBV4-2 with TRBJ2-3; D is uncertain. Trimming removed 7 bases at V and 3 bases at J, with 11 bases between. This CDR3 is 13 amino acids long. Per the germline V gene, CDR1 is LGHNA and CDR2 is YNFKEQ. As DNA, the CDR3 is TGTGCCAGCACCCTAGTCGGAACAGATACGCAGTATTTT. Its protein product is CASTLVGTDTQYF.

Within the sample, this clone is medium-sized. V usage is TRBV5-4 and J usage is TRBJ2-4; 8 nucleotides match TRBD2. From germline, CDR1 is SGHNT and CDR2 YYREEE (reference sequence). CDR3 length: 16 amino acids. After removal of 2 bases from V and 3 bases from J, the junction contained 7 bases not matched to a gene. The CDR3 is CASSLLTGGGKNIQYF. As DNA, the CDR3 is TGTGCCAGCAGCTTATTGACGGGGGGGGGCAAAAACATTCAGTACTTC.

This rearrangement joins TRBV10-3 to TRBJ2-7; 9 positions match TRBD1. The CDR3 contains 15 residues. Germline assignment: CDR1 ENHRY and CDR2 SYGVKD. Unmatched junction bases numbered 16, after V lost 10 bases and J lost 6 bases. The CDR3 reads CATLKHGTGSLEQYF. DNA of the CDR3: TGTGCCACCTTGAAACACGGGACAGGGTCGCTCGAGCAGTACTTC.

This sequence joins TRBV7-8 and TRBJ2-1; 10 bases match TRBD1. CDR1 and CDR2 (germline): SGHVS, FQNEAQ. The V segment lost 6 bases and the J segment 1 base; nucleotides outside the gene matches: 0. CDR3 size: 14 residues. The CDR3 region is CASRDRGSYNEQFF. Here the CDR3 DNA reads TGTGCCAGCAGGGACAGGGGGTCCTACAATGAGCAGTTCTTC. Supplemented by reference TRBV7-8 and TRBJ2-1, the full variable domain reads GAGVSQSPRYKVAKRGQDVALRCDPISGHVSLFWYQQALGQGPEFLTYFQNEAQLDKSGLPSDRFFAERPEGSVSTLKIQRTQQEDSAVYLCASRDRGSYNEQFFGPGTRLTVL.

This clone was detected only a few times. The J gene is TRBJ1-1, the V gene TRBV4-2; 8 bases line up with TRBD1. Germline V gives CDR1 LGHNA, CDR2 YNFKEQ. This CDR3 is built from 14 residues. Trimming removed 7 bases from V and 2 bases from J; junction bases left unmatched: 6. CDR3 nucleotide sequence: TGTGCCAGCAAACGGGACAGGATAAACACTGAAGCTTTCTTT. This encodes CASKRDRINTEAFF.

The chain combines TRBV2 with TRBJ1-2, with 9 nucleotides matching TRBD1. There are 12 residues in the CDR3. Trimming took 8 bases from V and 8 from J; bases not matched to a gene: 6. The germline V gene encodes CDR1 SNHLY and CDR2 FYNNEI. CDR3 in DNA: TGTGCCAGCCGACAGGGGGTGGAAGGCTACACCTTC. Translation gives CASRQGVEGYTF.

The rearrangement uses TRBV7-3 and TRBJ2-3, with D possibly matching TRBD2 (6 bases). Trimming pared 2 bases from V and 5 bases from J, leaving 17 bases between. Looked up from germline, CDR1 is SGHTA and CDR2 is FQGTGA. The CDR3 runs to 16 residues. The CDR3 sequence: CASSLGFAGLGDTQYF. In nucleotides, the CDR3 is TGTGCCAGCAGCTTAGGATTTGCGGGGTTGGGAGATACGCAGTATTTT.

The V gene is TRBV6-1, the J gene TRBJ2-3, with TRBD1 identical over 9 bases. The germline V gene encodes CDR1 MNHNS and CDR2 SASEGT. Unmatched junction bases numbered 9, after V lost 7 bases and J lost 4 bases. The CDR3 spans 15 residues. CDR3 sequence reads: CASTKDRGGPDTQYF. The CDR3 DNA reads TGTGCCAGCACCAAGGACAGGGGAGGGCCAGATACGCAGTATTTT.

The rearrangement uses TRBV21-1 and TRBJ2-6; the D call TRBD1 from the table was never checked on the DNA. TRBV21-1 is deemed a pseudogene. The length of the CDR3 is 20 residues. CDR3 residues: CATTKAGTGMPHSGANVLTF. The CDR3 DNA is TGTGCCACCACCAAAGCTGGGACAGGAATGCCCCACTCTGGGGCCAACGTCCTGACTTTC.

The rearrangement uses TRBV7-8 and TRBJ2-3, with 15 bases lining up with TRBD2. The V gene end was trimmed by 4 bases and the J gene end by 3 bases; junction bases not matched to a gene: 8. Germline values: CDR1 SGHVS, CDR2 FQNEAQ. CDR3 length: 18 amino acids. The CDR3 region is CASSSSPGLAGGTDTQYF. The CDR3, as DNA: TGTGCCAGCAGCTCTAGCCCGGGACTAGCGGGAGGAACAGATACGCAGTATTTT.